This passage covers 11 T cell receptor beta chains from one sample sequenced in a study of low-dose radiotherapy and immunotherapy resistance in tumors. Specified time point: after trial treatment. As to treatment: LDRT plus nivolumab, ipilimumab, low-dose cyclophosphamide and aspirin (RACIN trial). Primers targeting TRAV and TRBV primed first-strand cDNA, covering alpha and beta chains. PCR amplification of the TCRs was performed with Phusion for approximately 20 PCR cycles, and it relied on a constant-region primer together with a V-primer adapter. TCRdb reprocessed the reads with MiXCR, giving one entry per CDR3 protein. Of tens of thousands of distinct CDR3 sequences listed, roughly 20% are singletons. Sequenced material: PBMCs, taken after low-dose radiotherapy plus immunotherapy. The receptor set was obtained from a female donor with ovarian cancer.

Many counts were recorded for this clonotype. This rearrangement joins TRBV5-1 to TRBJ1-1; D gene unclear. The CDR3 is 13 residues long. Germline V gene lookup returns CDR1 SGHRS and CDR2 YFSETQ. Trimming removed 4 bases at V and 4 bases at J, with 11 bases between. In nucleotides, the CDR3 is TGCGCCAGCAGCAGGGATCTGGCCACTGAAGCTTTCTTT. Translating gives CASSRDLATEAFF. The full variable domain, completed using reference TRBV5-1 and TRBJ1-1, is KAGVTQTPRYLIKTRGQQVTLSCSPISGHRSVSWYQQTPGQGLQFLFEYFSETQRNKGNFPGRFSGRQFSNSRSEMNVSTLELGDSALYLCASSRDLATEAFFGQGTRLTVV.

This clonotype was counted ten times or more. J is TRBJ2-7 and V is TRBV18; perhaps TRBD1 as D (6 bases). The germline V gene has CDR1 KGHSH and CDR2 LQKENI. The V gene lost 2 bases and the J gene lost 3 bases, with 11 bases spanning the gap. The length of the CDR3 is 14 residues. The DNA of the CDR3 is TGTGCCAGCTCACCATCGCGACAGGACTACGAGCAGTACTTC. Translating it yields CASSPSRQDYEQYF.

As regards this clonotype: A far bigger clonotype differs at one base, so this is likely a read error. The CDR3 reads CASSPPSDRGHEQFF. CDR3 coding DNA: TGTGCCAGCAGCCCCCCCTCGGACAGGGGTCACGAGCAGTTCTTC. The chain joins TRBV6-2 or TRBV6-3 to TRBJ2-1, with TRBD1 matching 9 bases. Germline V CDR1 and CDR2: MNHEY, SVGEGT. The V and J ends lost 6 bases and 10 bases, in that order; junction bases with no gene match: 13. This CDR3 is built from 15 residues.

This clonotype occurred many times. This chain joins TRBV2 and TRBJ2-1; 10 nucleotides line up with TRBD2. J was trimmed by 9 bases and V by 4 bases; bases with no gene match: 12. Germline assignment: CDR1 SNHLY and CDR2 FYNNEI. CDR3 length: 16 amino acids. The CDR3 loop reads CASSGELAGESIEQFF. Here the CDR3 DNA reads TGTGCCAGCAGTGGCGAGCTAGCGGGAGAATCTATTGAGCAGTTCTTC.

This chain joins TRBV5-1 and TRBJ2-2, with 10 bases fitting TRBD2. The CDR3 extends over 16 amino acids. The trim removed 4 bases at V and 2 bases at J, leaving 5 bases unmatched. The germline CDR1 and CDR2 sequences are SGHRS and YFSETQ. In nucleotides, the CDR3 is TGCGCCAGCAGCATTAGCGGGAGGAAAAACACCGGGGAGCTGTTTTTT. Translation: CASSISGRKNTGELFF.

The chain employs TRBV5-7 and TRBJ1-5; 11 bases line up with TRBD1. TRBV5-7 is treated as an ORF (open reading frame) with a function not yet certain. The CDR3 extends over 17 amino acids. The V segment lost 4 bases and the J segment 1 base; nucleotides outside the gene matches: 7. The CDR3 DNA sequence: TGTGCCAGCAGCCCCAGGACAGGGGGCCGGAGCAATCAGCCCCAGCATTTT. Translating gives CASSPRTGGRSNQPQHF.

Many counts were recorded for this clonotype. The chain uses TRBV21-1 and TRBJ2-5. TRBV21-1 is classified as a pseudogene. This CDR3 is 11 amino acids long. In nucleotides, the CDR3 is TGTGCCAGCAGCAGGCCTAAAGCCCAGTACTTC. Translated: CASSRPKAQYF.

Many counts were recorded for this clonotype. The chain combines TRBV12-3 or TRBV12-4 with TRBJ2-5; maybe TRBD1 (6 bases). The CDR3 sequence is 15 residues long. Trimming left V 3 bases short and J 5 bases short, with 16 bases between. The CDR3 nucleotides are TGTGCCAGCAGTTTTTCAGGGGAAGCGGAGGAGACCCAGTACTTC. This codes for CASSFSGEAEETQYF.

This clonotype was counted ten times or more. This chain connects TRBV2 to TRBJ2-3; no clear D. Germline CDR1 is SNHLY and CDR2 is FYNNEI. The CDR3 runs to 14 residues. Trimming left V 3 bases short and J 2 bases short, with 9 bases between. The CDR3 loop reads CASSDGLTTDTQYF. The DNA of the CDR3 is TGTGCCAGCAGTGATGGGTTAACCACAGATACGCAGTATTTT.

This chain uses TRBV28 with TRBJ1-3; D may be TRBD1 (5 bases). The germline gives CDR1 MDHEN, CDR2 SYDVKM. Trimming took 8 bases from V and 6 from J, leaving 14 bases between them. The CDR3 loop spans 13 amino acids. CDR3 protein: CASGQEDPNTIYF. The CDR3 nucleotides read TGTGCCAGCGGACAAGAGGATCCAAACACCATATATTTT.

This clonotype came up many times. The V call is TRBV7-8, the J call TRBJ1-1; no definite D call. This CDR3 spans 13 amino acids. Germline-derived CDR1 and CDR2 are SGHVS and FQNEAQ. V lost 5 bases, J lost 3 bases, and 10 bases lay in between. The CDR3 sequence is CASSPERDTEAFF. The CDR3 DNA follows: TGTGCCAGCAGCCCGGAAAGGGACACTGAAGCTTTCTTT.